This is a list of T cell receptor beta chains from one sample in a study of molecular identifiers for immune sequencing clone quantification. A single record per CDR3 protein comes from TCRdb applying MiXCR to the PCR reads. The sample yields hundreds of thousands of distinct CDR3 sequences, around 20% seen once. Input material: naive CD8+ T cells from blood, with Jurkat cell RNA spiked in. The source of these receptors is a human donor in good health. Some libraries in this study had Jurkat cell RNA spiked in. CDR3s include the opening cysteine and the closing phenylalanine or tryptophan. The order of the fields is J gene, V gene, CDR3 protein.

j_call: TRBJ1-1; v_call: TRBV19; cdr3_aa: CASSIGGRGSTEAFF
j_call: TRBJ2-3; v_call: TRBV30; cdr3_aa: CAWGISPLAPDTQYF
j_call: TRBJ2-7; v_call: TRBV28; cdr3_aa: CASSLGLRPYEQYF
j_call: TRBJ2-7; v_call: TRBV29-1; cdr3_aa: CSVGALEDTQTYEQYF
j_call: TRBJ1-5; v_call: TRBV19; cdr3_aa: CASSTPRVDGASNQPQHF
j_call: TRBJ2-3; v_call: TRBV29-1; cdr3_aa: CSVDGLAESTDTQYF
j_call: TRBJ1-1; v_call: TRBV28; cdr3_aa: CASSIQPSNTEAFF
j_call: TRBJ2-7; v_call: TRBV28; cdr3_aa: CASSPRTGLKEQYF
j_call: TRBJ2-5; v_call: TRBV5-6; cdr3_aa: CASSWEVDGLETQYF
j_call: TRBJ2-5; v_call: TRBV27; cdr3_aa: CASSLTGQGGETQYF
j_call: TRBJ2-3; v_call: TRBV30; cdr3_aa: CAWSVARTDTQYF